The 11 T cell receptor beta chains reported below all come from one sample, sequenced in a study of cytomegalovirus exposure and HLA in healthy donors. This PCR relied on a set of 60 Vbeta primers and 13 Jbeta primers. The protocol was immunoSEQ multiplex PCR, while the TCRdb copy is restricted to in-frame clones and leaves out a portion. The sample has around 130,000 clones; 65% to 90% are singletons. Sequenced input: PBMCs. These receptors were obtained from a woman aged 18-30 years in good health and CMV-seropositive.

The chain carries TRBV5-4 and TRBJ2-5, with TRBD2 matching over 10 bases. The V and J ends lost 1 base and 5 bases, in that order; junction bases with no gene match: 5. CDR1 is SGHNT and CDR2 is YYREEE in the germline V gene (reference sequence). The CDR3 length is 15 residues. The CDR3 region is CASSLPSGGHETQYF. For the CDR3, the DNA is TGTGCCAGCAGCTTGCCTAGCGGGGGACATGAGACCCAGTACTTC.

The rearrangement links TRBV9 to TRBJ2-3, with TRBD2 matching over 10 bases. The junction had 13 bases not matched to a gene; V was cut back by 0 bases and J by 6 bases. The CDR3 contains 18 residues. Germline V gene data show CDR1 as SGDLS and CDR2 as YYNGEE. The CDR3 sequence: CASSVVQTGTSVSDTQYF. The CDR3 nucleotides read TGTGCCAGCAGCGTAGTACAGACGGGGACTAGCGTATCGGATACGCAGTATTTT. The whole variable domain, remainder taken from reference TRBV9 and TRBJ2-3, is DSGVTQTPKHLITATGQRVTLRCSPRSGDLSVYWYQQSLDQGLQFLIQYYNGEERAKGNILERFSAQQFPDLHSELNLSSLELGDSALYFCASSVVQTGTSVSDTQYFGPGTRLTVL.

The chain uses TRBV7-6 and TRBJ2-2; 9 nucleotides agree with TRBD1. The ends lost 5 bases at V and 5 bases at J; junction bases unmatched: 6. This CDR3 region has 15 residues. Germline lookup yields CDR1 SGHVS and CDR2 FNYEAQ. The DNA for the CDR3 is TGTGCCAGCAGCCTTGGACAGGGGAGTACCGGGGAGCTGTTTTTT. It specifies CASSLGQGSTGELFF. Complete variable domain (other parts from reference TRBV7-6 and TRBJ2-2): GAGVSQSPRYKVTKRGQDVALRCDPISGHVSLYWYRQALGQGPEFLTYFNYEAQQDKSGLPNDRFSAERPEGSISTLTIQRTEQRDSAMYRCASSLGQGSTGELFFGEGSRLTVL.

The chain employs TRBV6-5 and TRBJ1-2; D is perhaps TRBD1 (6 bases). Germline CDR1 MNHEY, CDR2 SVGAGI. The CDR3 has 15 amino acids. Trimming stripped 5 bases from V and 4 bases from J, with 17 bases between. CDR3 residues: CASSGGPGRGYGYTF. The DNA for the CDR3 is TGTGCCAGCAGTGGGGGCCCGGGACGGGGCTATGGCTACACCTTC.

This clone occurred a few times. The J gene is TRBJ2-5, the V gene TRBV6-1; 11 bases map to TRBD2. V was pared by 1 base and J by 5 bases, with 6 bases of the junction left unmatched. CDR1 MNHNS and CDR2 SASEGT come from the germline V gene. The CDR3 has 16 residues. This CDR3 reads CASSEGLAGGGETQYF. CDR3 bases: TGTGCCAGCAGTGAAGGGCTAGCGGGAGGTGGGGAGACCCAGTACTTC.

V usage is TRBV7-2 and J usage is TRBJ2-7, with a possible D match to TRBD1 (6 bases). V lost 3 bases to trimming and J lost 3 bases, with 12 bases between them. The CDR3 is 14 residues long. CDR1 SGHTA and CDR2 FQGNSA come from the germline V gene. The DNA for the CDR3 is TGTGCCAGCAGCTTCCGAAGGACAGACTACGAGCAGTACTTC. It specifies CASSFRRTDYEQYF.

Notes on this clone: This same CDR3 is encoded by further DNA sequences in the sample. This chain uses TRBV9 with TRBJ1-1, with 7 bases lining up with TRBD1. Trimming at V came to 3 bases and at J to 3 bases, leaving 2 bases not matched to a gene. The germline gives CDR1 SGDLS, CDR2 YYNGEE. This CDR3 region has 13 residues. The CDR3 reads CASSAQGDTEAFF. DNA of the CDR3: TGTGCCAGCAGCGCCCAGGGGGACACTGAAGCTTTCTTT.

The chain has TRBV4-1 and TRBJ2-2, with a tentative D call TRBD1 (5 bases). Germline CDR1 and CDR2: MGHRA and YSYEKL. The V and J ends lost 1 base and 3 bases respectively, with 9 bases between them. CDR3 length: 15 amino acids. As DNA, the CDR3 is TGCGCCAGCAGCCAAGTCGTAGGGGACACCGGGGAGCTGTTTTTT. This codes for CASSQVVGDTGELFF.

J is TRBJ2-1 and V is TRBV11-3; D remains unclear. Trimming removed 3 bases from V and 5 bases from J, with 5 bases in between. CDR1 and CDR2 from the germline V gene are SGHNT and YENEEA. This CDR3 has 12 amino acids. The CDR3 region has the DNA TGTGCCAGCAGCTTCCCGGACAATGAGCAGTTCTTC. Protein sequence: CASSFPDNEQFF.

The rearrangement links TRBV4-1 to TRBJ2-1; 9 bases are shared with TRBD2. The CDR3 consists of 16 residues. Germline loops: CDR1 MGHRA, CDR2 YSYEKL. V trimming: 5 bases; J trimming: 6 bases; junction bases outside the gene matches: 11. The chain's CDR3 is CASSDPGTSRGNEQFF. CDR3 in DNA: TGCGCCAGCAGCGATCCCGGGACTAGCAGAGGCAATGAGCAGTTCTTC.

The genes are TRBV5-1 and TRBJ1-5; D is unresolved. CDR3 length: 15 amino acids. From germline, CDR1 is SGHRS and CDR2 YFSETQ. Trimming cost V 0 bases and J 0 bases, with 7 bases left between them. This chain's CDR3 is CASSLVGASNQPQHF. CDR3 nucleotides: TGCGCCAGCAGCTTGGTAGGAGCTAGCAATCAGCCCCAGCATTTT. Full variable domain (missing parts from reference TRBV5-1 and TRBJ1-5): KAGVTQTPRYLIKTRGQQVTLSCSPISGHRSVSWYQQTPGQGLQFLFEYFSETQRNKGNFPGRFSGRQFSNSRSEMNVSTLELGDSALYLCASSLVGASNQPQHFGDGTRLSIL.